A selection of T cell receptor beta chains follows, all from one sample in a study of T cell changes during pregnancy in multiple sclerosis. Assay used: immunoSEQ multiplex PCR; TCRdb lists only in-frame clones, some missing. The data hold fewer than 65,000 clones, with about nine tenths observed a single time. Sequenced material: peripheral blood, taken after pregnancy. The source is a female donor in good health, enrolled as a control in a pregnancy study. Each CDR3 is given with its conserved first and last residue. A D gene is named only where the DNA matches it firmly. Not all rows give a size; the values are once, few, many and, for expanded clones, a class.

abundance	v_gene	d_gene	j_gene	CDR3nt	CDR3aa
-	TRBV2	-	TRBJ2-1	TGTGCCAGCAACCTACAGGGATACAATGAGCAGTTCTTC	CASNLQGYNEQFF
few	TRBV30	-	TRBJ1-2	TGTGCCTGGAGTAGAGGAGATTACGGTAGTGTAGGCTACACCTTC	CAWSRGDYGSVGYTF
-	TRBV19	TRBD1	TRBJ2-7	TGTGCCAGTAGTATAAACAGGGGCCCCTACGAGCAGTACTTC	CASSINRGPYEQYF
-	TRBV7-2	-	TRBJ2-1	TGTGCCAGCAGCCGCTACGGTAGGGGACAAATCGGTAATGAGCAGTTCTTC	CASSRYGRGQIGNEQFF
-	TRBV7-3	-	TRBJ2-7	TGTGCCAGCAGCCATAGTGGCGGGGGCCTGTACGAGCAGTACTTC	CASSHSGGGLYEQYF
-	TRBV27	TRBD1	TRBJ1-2	TGTGCCAGCAGTCCCGGACAGGGTAGATATGGCTACACCTTC	CASSPGQGRYGYTF
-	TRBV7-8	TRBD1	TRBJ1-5	TGTGCCAGCAGCTTAGGGCAGGGGGCCAATCAGCCCCAGCATTTT	CASSLGQGANQPQHF
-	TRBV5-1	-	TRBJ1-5	TGCGCCAGCAGACGTGACAGTAGAGATCAGCCCCAGCATTTT	CASRRDSRDQPQHF
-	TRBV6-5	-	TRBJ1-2	TGTGCCAGCAGTTTAAGCGGGTTAGCTAACTATGGCTACACCTTC	CASSLSGLANYGYTF
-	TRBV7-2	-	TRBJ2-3	TGTGCCAGCAGCCGGGGGATTCCTCCAGATACGCAGTATTTT	CASSRGIPPDTQYF
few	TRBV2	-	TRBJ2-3	TGTGCCAGCAGTCCTAGCGGCACAGATACGCAGTATTTT	CASSPSGTDTQYF
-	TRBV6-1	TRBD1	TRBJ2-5	TGTGCCAGTACCGACAGGGGGCGCGGAGAGACCCAGTACTTC	CASTDRGRGETQYF
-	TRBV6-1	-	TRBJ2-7	TGTGCCCACACCGGGACTTCTGGGGAGCAGTACTTC	CAHTGTSGEQYF
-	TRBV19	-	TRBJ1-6	TGTGCCAGTAGTATAGCGGGACAAGGAGATTCACCCCTCCACTTT	CASSIAGQGDSPLHF
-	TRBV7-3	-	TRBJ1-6	TGTGCCAGCAGCTTCGCCGGGGGGGCAGATAATTCACCCCTCCACTTT	CASSFAGGADNSPLHF
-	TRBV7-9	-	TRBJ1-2	TGTGCCAGCAGCTTAGACGCCCGACTTACCTATGGCTACACCTTC	CASSLDARLTYGYTF
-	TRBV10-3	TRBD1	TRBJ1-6	TGTGCCACTTCCGACAGGGGCCCATCCAATTCACCCCTCCACTTT	CATSDRGPSNSPLHF
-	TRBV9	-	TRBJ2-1	TGTGCCAGCAGCTCAAACAGAGCCTCCTACAATGAGCAGTTCTTC	CASSSNRASYNEQFF
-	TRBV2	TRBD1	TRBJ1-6	TGTGCCAGCAGCGACAGGGCGGGGAGTTCACCCCTCCACTTT	CASSDRAGSSPLHF
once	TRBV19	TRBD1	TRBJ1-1	TGTGCCAGTAGTAGGACAGGGGCAGGGAACACTGAAGCTTTCTTT	CASSRTGAGNTEAFF
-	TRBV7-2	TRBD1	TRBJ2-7	TGTGCCAGCAGCGCGGGACAGGGTGAGGTCGAGCAGTACTTC	CASSAGQGEVEQYF
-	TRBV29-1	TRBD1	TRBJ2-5	TGCAGCGTGGACCCCGTAGGACAGGGGGCTGAAGAGACCCAGTACTTC	CSVDPVGQGAEETQYF
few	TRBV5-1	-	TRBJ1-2	TGCGCCAGCAGCTTGAGTTTGGAGGGGTATGGCTACACCTTC	CASSLSLEGYGYTF
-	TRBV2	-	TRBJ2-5	TGTGCCAGCAGTGGGAATTCTAGGGAGACCCAGTACTTC	CASSGNSRETQYF
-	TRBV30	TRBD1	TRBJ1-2	TGTGCCTGGAGTCCTGACAGGGGGTCGGGTGGCTACACCTTC	CAWSPDRGSGGYTF
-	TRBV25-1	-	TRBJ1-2	TGTGCCAGCAGTAAATTATATGGCTACACCTTC	CASSKLYGYTF
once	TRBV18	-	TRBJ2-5	TGTGCCAGCTCACCCACTCGCCAAGAGACCCAGTACTTC	CASSPTRQETQYF
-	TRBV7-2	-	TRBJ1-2	TGTGCCAGCAGCTTAGACAGGTCCTATGGCTACACCTTC	CASSLDRSYGYTF
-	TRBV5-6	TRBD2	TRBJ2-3	TGTGCCAGCACCTGGGAGCGGGGCTCAGATACGCAGTATTTT	CASTWERGSDTQYF
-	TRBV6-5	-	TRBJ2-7	TGTGCCAGCAGGAGAGGAGGCGCCTACGAGCAGTACTTC	CASRRGGAYEQYF
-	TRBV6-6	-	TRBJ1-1	TGTGCCAGCAGTGCCGATGTAGGGGGAACTGAAGCTTTCTTT	CASSADVGGTEAFF
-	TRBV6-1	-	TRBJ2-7	TGTGCCAGCAGTGAAACTCCAGACTCGAACCTCCTCGAGCAGTACTTC	CASSETPDSNLLEQYF
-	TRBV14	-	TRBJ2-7	TGTGCCAGCAGCCAAGATTCCCAGGCGGGGTGGGAGCAGTACTTC	CASSQDSQAGWEQYF
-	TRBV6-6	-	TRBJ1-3	TGTGCCAGCAGTTACTCGATGGCGGGGACTGGAAACACCATATATTTT	CASSYSMAGTGNTIYF
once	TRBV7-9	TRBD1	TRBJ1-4	TGTGCCAGCAGTATAACAGGGGCTAATGAAAAACTGTTTTTT	CASSITGANEKLFF
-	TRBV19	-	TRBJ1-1	TGTGCCAGTAGTACACAGGACGGGTATGAAGCTTTCTTT	CASSTQDGYEAFF
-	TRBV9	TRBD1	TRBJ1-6	TGTGCCAGCAGCCCATTATCTGTGCAGGGGGGCCCCTCCTATAATTCACCCCTCCACTTT	CASSPLSVQGGPSYNSPLHF
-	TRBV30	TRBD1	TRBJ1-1	TGTGCCTGGAGTGTCTTAAGGGGGCGGGTAGCTTTCTTT	CAWSVLRGRVAFF
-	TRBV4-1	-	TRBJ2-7	TGCGCCAGCAGCCAAGACTACGGACTCAACACGGGGTACGAGCAGTACTTC	CASSQDYGLNTGYEQYF
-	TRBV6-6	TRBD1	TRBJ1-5	TGTGCCAGCAGCCAGGGACAGGGACAGCCCCAGCATTTT	CASSQGQGQPQHF
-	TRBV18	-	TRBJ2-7	TGTGCCAGCTCTCAGACGACAGACTCCTACGAGCAGTACTTC	CASSQTTDSYEQYF
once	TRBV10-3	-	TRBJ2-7	TGTGCCATCAGTCAGACCTACGAGCAGTACTTC	CAISQTYEQYF
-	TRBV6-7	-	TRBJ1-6	TGTGCCAGCAGTTACTCGAGTGAGAGCAATTCACCCCTCCACTTT	CASSYSSESNSPLHF
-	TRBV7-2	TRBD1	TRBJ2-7	TGTGCCAGCAGCTTTGACAGGGTGGGTTACGAGCAGTACTTC	CASSFDRVGYEQYF
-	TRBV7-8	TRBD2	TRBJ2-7	TGTGCCAGCAGCTTAAGTGGGGGGGGTCCATACGAGCAGTACTTC	CASSLSGGGPYEQYF
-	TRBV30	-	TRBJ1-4	TGTGCCTGGAGTAGGGACATCCATGAAAAACTGTTTTTT	CAWSRDIHEKLFF
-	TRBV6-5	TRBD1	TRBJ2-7	TGTGCCAGCAGCTCCACGGACAGGGCTGGGCAGTACTTC	CASSSTDRAGQYF
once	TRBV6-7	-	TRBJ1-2	TGTGCCAGCAGGCACCCCCGGGGGTACTATGGCTACACCTTC	CASRHPRGYYGYTF
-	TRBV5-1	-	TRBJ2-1	TGCGCCAGCAGCTTGGTTATCTATGAGCAGTTCTTC	CASSLVIYEQFF
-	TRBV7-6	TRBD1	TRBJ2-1	TGTGCCAGCAGCCGCGGACAGGGTTTGAATGAGCAGTTCTTC	CASSRGQGLNEQFF
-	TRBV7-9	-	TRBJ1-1	TGTGCCAGCAGCACCGTGACAATGAACACTGAAGCTTTCTTT	CASSTVTMNTEAFF
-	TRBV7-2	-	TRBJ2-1	TGTGCCAGCAGCTTAGCGTGGTCTTCTACCCCCTACAATGAGCAGTTCTTC	CASSLAWSSTPYNEQFF
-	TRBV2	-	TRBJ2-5	TGTGCCAGCAGTGAAGAGGCAGGGTTGGCGACGGAGACCCAGTACTTC	CASSEEAGLATETQYF
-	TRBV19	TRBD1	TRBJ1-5	TGTGCCAGTAGTATCCGGGACAGGGGACAGCCCCAGCATTTT	CASSIRDRGQPQHF
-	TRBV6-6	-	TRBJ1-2	TGTGCCAGCACCCGGGACTCTAGGTATGGCTACACCTTC	CASTRDSRYGYTF